This note documents a single T cell receptor beta chain sequence. Assay used: immunoSEQ multiplex PCR; TCRdb lists only in-frame clones, some missing. Here the sample spans over 45,000 clones, approximately 90% being singletons. The data stem from a study of blood T cell repertoires in COVID-19. The CDR3 has 12 residues. Trimming pared 2 bases from V and 5 bases from J, leaving 4 bases between. Per the germline V gene, CDR1 is LNHNV and CDR2 is YYDKDF (reference sequence). The chain links TRBV15 to TRBJ1-5, with no clear D. Sequenced sample: peripheral blood. This sequence was found in a woman aged 55 to 70 with active or convalescent COVID-19. The CDR3 region is CATSRRDQPQHF. The CDR3 DNA is TGTGCCACCAGCAGAAGAGATCAGCCCCAGCATTTT.